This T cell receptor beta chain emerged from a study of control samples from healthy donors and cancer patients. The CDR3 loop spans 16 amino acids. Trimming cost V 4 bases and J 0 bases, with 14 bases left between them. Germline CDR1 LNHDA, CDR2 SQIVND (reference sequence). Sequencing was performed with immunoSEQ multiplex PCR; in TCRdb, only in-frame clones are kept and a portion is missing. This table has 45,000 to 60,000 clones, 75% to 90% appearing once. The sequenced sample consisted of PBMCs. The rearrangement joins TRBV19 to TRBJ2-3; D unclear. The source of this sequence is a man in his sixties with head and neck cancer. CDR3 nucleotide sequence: TGTGCCAGTAGTAAGAGGACGGTCACTAGCACAGATACGCAGTATTTT. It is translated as CASSKRTVTSTDTQYF.